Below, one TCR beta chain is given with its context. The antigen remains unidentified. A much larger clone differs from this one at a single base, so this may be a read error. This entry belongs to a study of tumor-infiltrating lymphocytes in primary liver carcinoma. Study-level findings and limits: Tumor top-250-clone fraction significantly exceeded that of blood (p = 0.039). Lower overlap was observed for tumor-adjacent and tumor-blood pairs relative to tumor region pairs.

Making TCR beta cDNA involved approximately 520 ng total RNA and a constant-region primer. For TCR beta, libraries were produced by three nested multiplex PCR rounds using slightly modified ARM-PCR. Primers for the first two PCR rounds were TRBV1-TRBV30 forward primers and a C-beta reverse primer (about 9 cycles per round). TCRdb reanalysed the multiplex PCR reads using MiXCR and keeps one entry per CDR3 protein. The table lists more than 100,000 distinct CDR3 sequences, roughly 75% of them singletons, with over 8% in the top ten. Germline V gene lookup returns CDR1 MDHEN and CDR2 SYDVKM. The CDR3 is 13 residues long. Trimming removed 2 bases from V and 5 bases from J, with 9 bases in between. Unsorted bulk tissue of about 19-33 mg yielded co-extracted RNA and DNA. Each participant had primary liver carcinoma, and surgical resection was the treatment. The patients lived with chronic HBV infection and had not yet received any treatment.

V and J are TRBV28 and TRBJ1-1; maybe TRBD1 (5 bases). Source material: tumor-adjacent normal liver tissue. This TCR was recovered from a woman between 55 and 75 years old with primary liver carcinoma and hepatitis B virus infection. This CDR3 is CASSLHRRTEAFF. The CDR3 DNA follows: TGTGCCAGCAGTTTACACAGGAGGACTGAAGCTTTCTTT.